This TCR beta chain was sequenced in a study of CD8 T cells in Susac syndrome. From blood CD8+ and CD4+ T cells, TCR beta sequences were generated. V dropped 0 bases and J dropped 1 base, with 15 bases sitting between them. CDR1 and CDR2 from the germline V gene are SGHAT and FQDESV (reference sequence). This CDR3 is 17 amino acids long. An input of 0.5 to 1 ug of RNA was subjected to reverse transcription using random hexamers. Using its own MiXCR run on the immunoSEQ multiplex PCR reads, TCRdb lists one record per CDR3 protein. The repertoire holds around 120,000 distinct CDR3 sequences, with approximately 94% as singletons.

The J gene is TRBJ2-5, the V gene TRBV11-1; D gene ambiguous. Sample: CD4+ T cells from PBMCs. This sequence originates from a human donor with multiple sclerosis. The CDR3 nucleotides read TGTGCCAGCAGCTTAGCGCCCGGGCCCCTCCGCCAAGAGACCCAGTACTTC. As protein: CASSLAPGPLRQETQYF.